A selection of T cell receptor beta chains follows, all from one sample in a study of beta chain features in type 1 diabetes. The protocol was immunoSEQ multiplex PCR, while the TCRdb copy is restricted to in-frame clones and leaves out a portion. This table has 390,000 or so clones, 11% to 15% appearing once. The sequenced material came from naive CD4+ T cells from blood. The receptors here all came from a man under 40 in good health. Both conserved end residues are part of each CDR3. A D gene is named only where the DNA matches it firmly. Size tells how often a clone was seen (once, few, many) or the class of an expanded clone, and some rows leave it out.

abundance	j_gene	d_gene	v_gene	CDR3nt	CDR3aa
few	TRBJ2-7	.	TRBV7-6	TGTGCCAGCAGCTTATACGAGCAGTACTTC	CASSLYEQYF
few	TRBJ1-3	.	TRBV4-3	TGCGCCAGCAGCCAAGCGGGGGCCGCTGGAAACACCATATATTTT	CASSQAGAAGNTIYF
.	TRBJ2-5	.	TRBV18	TGTGCCAGCTCACCACGGAAGGGGCTGAGGGAGACCCAGTACTTC	CASSPRKGLRETQYF
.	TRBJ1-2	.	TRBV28	TGTGCCAGCAGTTTACCTGGTTATGGCTACACCTTC	CASSLPGYGYTF
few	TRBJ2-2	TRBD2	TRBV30	TGTGCCCGGGACGGGACTAGCTCCAACACCGGGGAGCTGTTTTTT	CARDGTSSNTGELFF
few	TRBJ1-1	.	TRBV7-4	TGTGCCAGCATCGACTGCGGTCCGACGGACGCTTTCTTT	CASIDCGPTDAFF
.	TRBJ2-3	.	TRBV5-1	TGCGCCAGCAGCAGGATAGCATGGGATACGCAGTATTTT	CASSRIAWDTQYF
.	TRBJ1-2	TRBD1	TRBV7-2	TGTGCCAGCAGCCCGGGACAGGCGTATGGCTACACCTTC	CASSPGQAYGYTF
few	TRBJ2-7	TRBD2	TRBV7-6	TGTGCCAGCAGCGGAGCCGGGACTACATCTCGAGAGCAGTACTTC	CASSGAGTTSREQYF
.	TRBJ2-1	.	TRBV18	TGTGCCAGCTCACCAAAGGGAAACAATGAGCAGTTCTTC	CASSPKGNNEQFF
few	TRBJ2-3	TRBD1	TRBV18	TGTGCCAGCTCGCCCGGGACAGGGTCCACTCTTTTT	CASSPGTGSTLF
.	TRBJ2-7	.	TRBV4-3	TGCGCCAGCAGCCGGATCGTAACAGGAGGGGTCAACGAGCAGTACTTC	CASSRIVTGGVNEQYF
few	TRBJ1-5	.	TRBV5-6	TGTGCCAGCAGCTTGTCGGGGACGATATTCCAGCCCCAGCATTTT	CASSLSGTIFQPQHF
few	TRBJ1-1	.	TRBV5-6	TGTGCCAGCAGCTTGTTCGGGGGCTGGACTGAAGCTTTCTTT	CASSLFGGWTEAFF
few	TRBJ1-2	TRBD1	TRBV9	TGTGCCAGCAGCGCAGGACAGGTGGTCACCGGCTACACCTTC	CASSAGQVVTGYTF
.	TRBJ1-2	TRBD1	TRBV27	TGTGCCAGCAGCCGACTCGGACAGGGTAATAATGGCTACACCTTC	CASSRLGQGNNGYTF
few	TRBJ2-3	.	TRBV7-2	TGTGCCAGCAGCTTAGTCATCAGGGCAGATACGCAGTATTTT	CASSLVIRADTQYF
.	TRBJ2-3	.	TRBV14	TGTGCCAGCAGCCCTACCTTTGGTTCCCTCAGAGCAGATACGCAGTATTTT	CASSPTFGSLRADTQYF
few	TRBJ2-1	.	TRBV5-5	TGTGCCAGCAGCTTGGGACAGAGCTCCTACAATGAGCAGTTCTTC	CASSLGQSSYNEQFF
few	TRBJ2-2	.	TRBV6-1	TGTGCCAGCAGGACTAGTCACACCGGGGAGCTGTTTTTT	CASRTSHTGELFF
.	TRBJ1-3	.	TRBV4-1	TGCGCCAGCAGCCAAGATCACATCTCTGGAAACACCATATATTTT	CASSQDHISGNTIYF
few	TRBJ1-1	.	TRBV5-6	TGTGCCAGCAGCTTGGGTTCGTTGTCCAAAGGGAACACTGAAGCTTTCTTT	CASSLGSLSKGNTEAFF
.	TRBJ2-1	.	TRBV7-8	TGTGCCAGCAGCTTCAAGGACTACAATGAGCAGTTCTTC	CASSFKDYNEQFF
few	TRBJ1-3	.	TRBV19	TGTGCCAGTAGTACCCCGGGACACCACTCTGGAAACACCATATATTTT	CASSTPGHHSGNTIYF
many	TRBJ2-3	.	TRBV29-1	TGCAGCGCTGGACCGACATTCACAGATACGCAGTATTTT	CSAGPTFTDTQYF
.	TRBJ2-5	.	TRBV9	TGTGCCAGCACCCAAGGCCCCGGGGGAACCGGTGGAGAGACCCAGTACTTC	CASTQGPGGTGGETQYF
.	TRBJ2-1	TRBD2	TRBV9	TGTGCCAGCAGCGTATGGGGGACTAGCCTCAATGAGCAGTTCTTC	CASSVWGTSLNEQFF
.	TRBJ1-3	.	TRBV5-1	TGCGCCAGCAGTGACGGTTACTCTGGAAACACCATATATTTT	CASSDGYSGNTIYF
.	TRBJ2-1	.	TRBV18	TGTGCCAGCTCACGGCCAGTTGGTTCGCGGCTCAATGAGCAGTTCTTC	CASSRPVGSRLNEQFF
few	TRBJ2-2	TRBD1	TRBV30	TGTGCACGTAGATGGCCGGGACAGGGTATAGGCGGGGAGCTGTTTTTT	CARRWPGQGIGGELFF
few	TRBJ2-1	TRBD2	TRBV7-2	TGTGCCAGCAGCACTGGACTAGCGGCCTCCCTGTTCTTC	CASSTGLAASLFF
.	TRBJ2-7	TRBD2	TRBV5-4	TGTGCCAGCAGATCCGGACCCGCGGACGAAGCGGGAGAGCAGTACTTC	CASRSGPADEAGEQYF
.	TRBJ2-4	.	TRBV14	TGTGCCAGCAGCCAAGCGTCTTCAGACAGGTTCCGAGGGGACATTCAGTACTTC	CASSQASSDRFRGDIQYF
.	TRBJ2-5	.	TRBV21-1	TGTGCCAGCAGCACAACCGGGGAGGAGACCCAGTACTTC	CASSTTGEETQYF